The source of this TCR beta chain is a study of lymphopenia after photon versus proton radiotherapy (dated by TCRdb to between 2018 and 2021). With respect to the entire study: In patients with gastrointestinal tumors who developed high-grade lymphopenia, the study compared the immunological effects of photon radiation therapy with those of proton radiation therapy. A cohort of some 20 patients with gastrointestinal tumors who received either photon or proton therapy and subsequently developed lymphopenia was included. The goal of the study was to characterize the differences between the two radiation modalities in how they affect the immune system.

For this clone: Its antigen remains unidentified. No base qualities exist here, and no much larger clone lies one base off it.

Study-level results and caveats: Across the cohort, a larger post-nadir drop in TCR diversity was inversely correlated with overall survival time among patients who died. Once the lymphocyte count had reached its nadir, the repertoires of photon-treated patients showed oligoclonal expansion, particularly of CD8+ Temra cells, and this expansion drove the decline in diversity. Relative stability during treatment was observed in proton-treated patients, whereas loss of naive T cells and TCR diversity and gain of effector/memory populations were observed in photon-treated patients. The survival association was examined only in patients who died, and the authors described better survival with proton therapy as a possibility, not as a demonstrated result.

V sheds 6 bases and J sheds 1 base, leaving 9 bases between their ends. Inclusive of the bounding cysteine and phenylalanine, the CDR3 is 13 residues long. Kept here is only the CDR3 DNA, which spans 39 bases and is read in frame from base 1. CDR1 SGHVS and CDR2 FQNEAQ are derived from the germline V gene. Library preparation used the immunoSEQ multiplex PCR assay. Deep sequencing of rearranged TCR beta loci, alongside multiparametric flow cytometry, was used to profile T cell repertoires. This is the immuneACCESS table as TCRdb keeps it, with only in-frame sequences that have V and J called. A part of the clones is gone; compared with another copy, unresolved V genes explain less than half, and the rest is unexplained. For this sample the table gives around 66,000 clones, of which more than 75% were detected only once. The leading ten clones occupy about 2% of the sample.

This clonotype was sampled from a man aged 35-49 years with gastric cancer. The starting material was peripheral blood, obtained from a patient treated with photon-based radiotherapy. The V gene is TRBV7-8 and the J gene is TRBJ1-1; TRBD1 might be the D gene, on 5 matching bases. CDR3 reads: CASSRTGNTEAFF. The sequence in DNA is TGTGCCAGCAGTCGAACAGGGAACACTGAAGCTTTCTTT.